These T cell receptor beta chains were read from a single sample in a study of T cells in Graves' hyperthyroidism and ophthalmopathy. TCRdb re-analysed the multiplex PCR reads in MiXCR, keeping a single row per CDR3 protein. The sample shows about 500,000 distinct CDR3 sequences, approximately 17% of them seen only once. The sample consisted of blood. The source of these receptors is a woman under 30 with Graves' ophthalmopathy. The conserved cysteine and the conserved F or W are not part of the CDR3 here. The order of the fields is V gene, D gene, J gene, clone size, CDR3 protein. D genes are given only for firm matches. Clone size, where shown, is once, few, many, or a class for clones that have expanded.

v_call: TRBV19; d_call: .; j_call: TRBJ2-5; clone_size: .; cdr3_aa: ASSTNPETQY
v_call: TRBV28; d_call: TRBD2; j_call: TRBJ2-3; clone_size: .; cdr3_aa: ASSSTGSGIRDTQY
v_call: TRBV28; d_call: .; j_call: TRBJ1-2; clone_size: few; cdr3_aa: ASSISGPPPPGGYT
v_call: TRBV5-4; d_call: .; j_call: TRBJ2-1; clone_size: few; cdr3_aa: ASSPGPLGPLLGEQF
v_call: TRBV9; d_call: TRBD2; j_call: TRBJ2-5; clone_size: .; cdr3_aa: ASSVVGLAGEETQY
v_call: TRBV13; d_call: .; j_call: TRBJ2-5; clone_size: .; cdr3_aa: ASSLTEESGKTQY
v_call: TRBV29-1; d_call: TRBD2; j_call: TRBJ2-1; clone_size: .; cdr3_aa: SGVGLAGPSYNEQF
v_call: TRBV28; d_call: .; j_call: TRBJ2-7; clone_size: many; cdr3_aa: ASSHIGRAYEQY
v_call: TRBV7-2; d_call: .; j_call: TRBJ1-5; clone_size: .; cdr3_aa: ASSTLGGNQPQH
v_call: TRBV2; d_call: .; j_call: TRBJ2-4; clone_size: many; cdr3_aa: ASRVNLAKNIQY
v_call: TRBV12-3/TRBV12-4; d_call: .; j_call: TRBJ1-1; clone_size: few; cdr3_aa: ASSIETRNTEAF
v_call: TRBV11-2; d_call: .; j_call: TRBJ1-6; clone_size: .; cdr3_aa: ASSLALRGRNSPLH
v_call: TRBV6-1; d_call: .; j_call: TRBJ1-1; clone_size: many; cdr3_aa: ATGTGGTEAF
v_call: TRBV7-2; d_call: TRBD2; j_call: TRBJ2-1; clone_size: many; cdr3_aa: ASSPGLAANEQF
v_call: TRBV29-1; d_call: .; j_call: TRBJ1-1; clone_size: .; cdr3_aa: SVDAGYTEAF
v_call: TRBV28; d_call: TRBD1; j_call: TRBJ2-7; clone_size: many; cdr3_aa: ASSPPDRGDEQY
v_call: TRBV4-3; d_call: .; j_call: TRBJ1-5; clone_size: .; cdr3_aa: ASSQDTGVGQPQH
v_call: TRBV10-3; d_call: .; j_call: TRBJ1-1; clone_size: .; cdr3_aa: AIRPAEGSEAF
v_call: TRBV19; d_call: TRBD1; j_call: TRBJ2-7; clone_size: .; cdr3_aa: ASSVGQGNSYEQY
v_call: TRBV20-1; d_call: .; j_call: TRBJ2-7; clone_size: many; cdr3_aa: SARGERTLGNPYEQY
v_call: TRBV28; d_call: .; j_call: TRBJ1-5; clone_size: many; cdr3_aa: ASGFIGEGYGQPQH
v_call: TRBV6-5; d_call: .; j_call: TRBJ2-3; clone_size: many; cdr3_aa: ASSYGVGVSDTQY
v_call: TRBV19; d_call: .; j_call: TRBJ1-1; clone_size: many; cdr3_aa: ASSAKRNTEAF
v_call: TRBV6-8; d_call: .; j_call: TRBJ2-5; clone_size: few; cdr3_aa: ASSNLQGETQY
v_call: TRBV11-1; d_call: .; j_call: TRBJ2-5; clone_size: .; cdr3_aa: ASSPGYLGQETQY
v_call: TRBV20-1; d_call: .; j_call: TRBJ2-1; clone_size: many; cdr3_aa: SAMLGDEQF
v_call: TRBV28; d_call: TRBD1; j_call: TRBJ1-3; clone_size: .; cdr3_aa: ASSFRRGSYGNTIY
v_call: TRBV30; d_call: .; j_call: TRBJ2-3; clone_size: many; cdr3_aa: AWSDGQGNTDTQY
v_call: TRBV7-9; d_call: .; j_call: TRBJ2-2; clone_size: .; cdr3_aa: ASSLQPVAPAGELF
v_call: TRBV6-5; d_call: .; j_call: TRBJ1-2; clone_size: once; cdr3_aa: ASSYLMGGRDYGHT
v_call: TRBV4-2; d_call: .; j_call: TRBJ2-1; clone_size: few; cdr3_aa: ASSQDGRSSYNEQF
v_call: TRBV19; d_call: .; j_call: TRBJ2-2; clone_size: .; cdr3_aa: AVVPDTGELF
v_call: TRBV27; d_call: TRBD2; j_call: TRBJ2-1; clone_size: many; cdr3_aa: ASSNRLAGGPSYNEQF
v_call: TRBV7-6; d_call: TRBD2; j_call: TRBJ2-3; clone_size: many; cdr3_aa: ASSLAVGASGRTDTQY
v_call: TRBV20-1; d_call: TRBD1; j_call: TRBJ2-7; clone_size: .; cdr3_aa: SAPGQAIYEQY
v_call: TRBV19; d_call: TRBD1; j_call: TRBJ2-1; clone_size: .; cdr3_aa: ASSTGTGEYNEQF
v_call: TRBV29-1; d_call: .; j_call: TRBJ1-2; clone_size: few; cdr3_aa: SVSEANYGYT
v_call: TRBV4-2; d_call: .; j_call: TRBJ2-2; clone_size: few; cdr3_aa: ASSQDWGAGVFGELF
v_call: TRBV20-1; d_call: .; j_call: TRBJ2-5; clone_size: .; cdr3_aa: SASLVSGAVKETQY
v_call: TRBV7-2; d_call: .; j_call: TRBJ2-5; clone_size: .; cdr3_aa: ASSLENGQTQY
v_call: TRBV20-1; d_call: TRBD2; j_call: TRBJ2-5; clone_size: many; cdr3_aa: SARTGTSGKETQY